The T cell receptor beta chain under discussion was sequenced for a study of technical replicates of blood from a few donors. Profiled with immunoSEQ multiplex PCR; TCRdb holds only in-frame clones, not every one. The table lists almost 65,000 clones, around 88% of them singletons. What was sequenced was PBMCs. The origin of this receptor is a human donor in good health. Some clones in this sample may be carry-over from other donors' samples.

CDR3 amino acids: CASSLLGTQGDTEAFF. The CDR3 DNA reads as TGCGCCAGCAGCTTGCTGGGAACACAGGGGGACACTGAAGCTTTCTTT. The chain combines TRBV5-1 with TRBJ1-1; 8 nucleotides line up with TRBD1. The CDR3 is 16 residues long. Germline CDR1 reads SGHRS; CDR2 reads YFSETQ. V shed 1 base and J 3 bases; nucleotides not matched to a gene: 8.